This T cell receptor (beta chain) was obtained from a study of T cells in localized non-small cell lung cancer. Study-wide findings and caveats: A denser population of T cells in blood accompanied longer overall survival. Heterogeneity cannot be ruled out, as sequencing used one tumor region only. Adjacent lung had a median about 57 of the 100 largest tumor clones.

On this clone: Antigen specificity is unknown.

Measured with immunoSEQ multiplex PCR; TCRdb has only the in-frame clones, and not every one. The sample has about 12,000 clones, about 86% seen once. V was pared by 1 base and J by 8 bases, with 8 bases between. The CDR3 is 12 residues long. The receptor's source is a male donor aged 60 or over with stage III lung adenocarcinoma. Here the sequenced sample was peripheral blood, taken before any cancer treatment. The chain recombines TRBV23-1 with TRBJ1-2; D is unresolved. TRBV23-1 is recorded as an ORF, its role being uncertain. CDR3 residues: CASSQFGGGYTF. CDR3 in DNA: TGCGCCAGCAGTCAATTTGGCGGGGGCTACACCTTC.